One T cell receptor beta chain is described in this entry. Per the study methods: Amplification of reference gene primers was used by the study to estimate nucleated cell counts. TCRdb keeps only in-frame clones here, not all; method: immunoSEQ multiplex PCR. That table is the source of V, J and clone size, and D and trimming were worked out from the DNA. The table shows some 280,000 clones, with roughly 89% occurring only once. V dropped 5 bases and J dropped 4; count of bases not matched to a gene: 8. The CDR3 loop spans 17 amino acids. CDR1 and CDR2 from the germline V gene are KGHDR and SFDVKD. These data belong to a study of blood T cell repertoires in COVID-19. Study background: Samples taken during acute and convalescent COVID-19 were collected in the United States, Italy and Spain. Nucleic acid was either cDNA or gDNA, and it came from T cells, B-cell-depleted T cells, or PBMCs.

The rearrangement links TRBV24-1 to TRBJ2-6; TRBD1 aligns across 9 bases. The material sequenced was peripheral blood. The sequence was obtained from a woman aged 40 to 49 who had recovered from COVID-19. CDR3 sequence: CATSAGKQGAGANVLTF. The DNA of the CDR3 is TGTGCCACCAGTGCGGGAAAACAGGGGGCGGGGGCCAACGTCCTGACTTTC.